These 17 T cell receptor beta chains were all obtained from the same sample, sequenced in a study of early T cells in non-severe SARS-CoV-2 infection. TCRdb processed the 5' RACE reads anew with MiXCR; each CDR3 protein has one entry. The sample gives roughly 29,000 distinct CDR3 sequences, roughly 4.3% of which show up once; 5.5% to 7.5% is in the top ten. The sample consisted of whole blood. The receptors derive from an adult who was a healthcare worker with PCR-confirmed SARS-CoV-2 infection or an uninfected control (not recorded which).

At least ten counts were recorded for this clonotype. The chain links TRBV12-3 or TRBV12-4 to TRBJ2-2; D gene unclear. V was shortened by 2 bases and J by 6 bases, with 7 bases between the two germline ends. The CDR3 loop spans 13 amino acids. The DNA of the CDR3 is TGTGCCAGCAGTTTAACGTCCCCCGGGGAGCTGTTTTTT. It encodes CASSLTSPGELFF.

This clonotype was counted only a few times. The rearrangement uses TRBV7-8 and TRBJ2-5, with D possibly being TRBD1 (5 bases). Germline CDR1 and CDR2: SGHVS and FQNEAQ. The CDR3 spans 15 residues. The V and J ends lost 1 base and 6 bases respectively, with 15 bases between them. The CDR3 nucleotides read TGTGCCAGCAGCTTAGTTCTTCAGGGAAGGAAGACCCAGTACTTC. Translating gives CASSLVLQGRKTQYF.

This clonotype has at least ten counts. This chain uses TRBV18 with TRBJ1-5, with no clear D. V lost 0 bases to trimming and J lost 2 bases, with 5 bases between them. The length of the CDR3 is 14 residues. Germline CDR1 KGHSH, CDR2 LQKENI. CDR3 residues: CASSPPNGNQPQHF. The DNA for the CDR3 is TGTGCCAGCTCACCACCGAATGGCAATCAGCCCCAGCATTTT.

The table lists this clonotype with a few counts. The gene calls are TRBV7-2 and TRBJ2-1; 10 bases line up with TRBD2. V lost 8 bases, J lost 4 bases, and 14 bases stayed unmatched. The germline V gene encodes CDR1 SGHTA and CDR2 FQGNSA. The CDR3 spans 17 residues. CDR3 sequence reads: CASGVAGGFSPYNEQFF. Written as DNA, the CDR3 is TGTGCCAGCGGTGTAGCGGGGGGATTTTCCCCTTACAATGAGCAGTTCTTC.

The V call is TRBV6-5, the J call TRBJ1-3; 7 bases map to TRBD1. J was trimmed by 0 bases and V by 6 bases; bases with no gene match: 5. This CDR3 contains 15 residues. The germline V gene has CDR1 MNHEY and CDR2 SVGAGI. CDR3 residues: CASSRDRFSGNTIYF. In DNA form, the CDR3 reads TGTGCCAGCAGCCGGGACAGATTCTCTGGAAACACCATATATTTT.

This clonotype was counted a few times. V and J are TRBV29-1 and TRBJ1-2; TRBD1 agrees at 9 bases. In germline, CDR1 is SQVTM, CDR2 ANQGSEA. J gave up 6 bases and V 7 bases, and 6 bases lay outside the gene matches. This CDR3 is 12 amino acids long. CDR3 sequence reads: CSARTGVDGYTF. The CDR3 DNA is TGCAGCGCCCGGACAGGGGTTGATGGCTACACCTTC.

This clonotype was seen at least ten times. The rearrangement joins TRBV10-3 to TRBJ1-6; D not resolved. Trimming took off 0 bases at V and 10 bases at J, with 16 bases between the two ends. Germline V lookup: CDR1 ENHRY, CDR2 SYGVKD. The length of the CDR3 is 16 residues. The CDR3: CAISESVVGRRSPLHF. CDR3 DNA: TGTGCCATCAGTGAGTCGGTTGTGGGGAGACGATCACCCCTCCACTTT.

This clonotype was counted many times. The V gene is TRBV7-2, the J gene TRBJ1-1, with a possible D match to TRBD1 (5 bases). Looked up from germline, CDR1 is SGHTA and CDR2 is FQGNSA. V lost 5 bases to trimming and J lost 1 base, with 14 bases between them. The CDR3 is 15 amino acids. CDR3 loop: CASSRGAGPNTEAFF. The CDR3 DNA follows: TGTGCCAGCAGCCGAGGGGCGGGGCCGAACACTGAAGCTTTCTTT.

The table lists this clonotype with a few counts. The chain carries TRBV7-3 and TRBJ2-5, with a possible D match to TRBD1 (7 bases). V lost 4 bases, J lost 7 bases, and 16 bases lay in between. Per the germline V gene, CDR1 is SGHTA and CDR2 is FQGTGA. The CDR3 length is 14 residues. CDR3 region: CASSSQGGGATQYF. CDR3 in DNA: TGTGCCAGCAGCTCTCAGGGGGGCGGCGCGACCCAGTACTTC.

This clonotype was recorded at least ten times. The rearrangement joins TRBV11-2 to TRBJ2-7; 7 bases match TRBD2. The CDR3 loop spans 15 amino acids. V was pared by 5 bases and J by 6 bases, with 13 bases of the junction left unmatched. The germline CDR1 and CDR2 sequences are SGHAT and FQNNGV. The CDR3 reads CASSLLWEGRVEQYF. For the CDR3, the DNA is TGTGCCAGCAGCCTTCTTTGGGAGGGCCGGGTCGAGCAGTACTTC.

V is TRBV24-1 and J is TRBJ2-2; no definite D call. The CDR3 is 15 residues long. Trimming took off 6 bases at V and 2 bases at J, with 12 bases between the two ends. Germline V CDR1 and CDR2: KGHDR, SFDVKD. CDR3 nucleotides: TGTGCCACCAGTTACTCGGGCGGTAACACCGGGGAGCTGTTTTTT. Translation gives CATSYSGGNTGELFF.

The CDR3 protein is CSVEDRYRVYNEQFF. The DNA of the CDR3 is TGCAGCGTTGAAGATCGTTACAGGGTTTACAATGAGCAGTTCTTC. V gene TRBV29-1 combines with J gene TRBJ2-1, with D maybe TRBD1 (6 bases). The CDR3 is made up of 15 amino acids. Trimming took off 0 bases at V and 4 bases at J, with 13 bases between the two ends. Germline CDR1 SQVTM, CDR2 ANQGSEA.

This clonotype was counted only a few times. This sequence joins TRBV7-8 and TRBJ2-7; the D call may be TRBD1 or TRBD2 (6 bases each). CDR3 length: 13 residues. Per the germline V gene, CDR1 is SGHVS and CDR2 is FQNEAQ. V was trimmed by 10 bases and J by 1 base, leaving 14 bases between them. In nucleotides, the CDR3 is TGTGCCACCCGGAGGGGGGTGTCCTACGAGCAGTACTTC. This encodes CATRRGVSYEQYF. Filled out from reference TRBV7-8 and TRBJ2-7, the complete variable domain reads GAGVSQSPRYKVAKRGQDVALRCDPISGHVSLFWYQQALGQGPEFLTYFQNEAQLDKSGLPSDRFFAERPEGSVSTLKIQRTQQEDSAVYLCATRRGVSYEQYFGPGTRLTVT.

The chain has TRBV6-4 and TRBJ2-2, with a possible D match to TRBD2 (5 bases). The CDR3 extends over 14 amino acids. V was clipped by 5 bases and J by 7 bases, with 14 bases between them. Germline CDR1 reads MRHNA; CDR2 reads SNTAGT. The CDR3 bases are TGTGCCAGCAGTCCCGGGTCAGAGGGCGGGGAGCTGTTTTTT. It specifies CASSPGSEGGELFF.

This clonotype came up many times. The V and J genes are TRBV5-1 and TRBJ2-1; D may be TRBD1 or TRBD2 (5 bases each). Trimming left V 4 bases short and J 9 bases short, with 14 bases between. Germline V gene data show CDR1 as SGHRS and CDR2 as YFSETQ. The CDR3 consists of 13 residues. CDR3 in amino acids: CASSPVGVGEQFF. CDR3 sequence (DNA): TGCGCCAGCAGCCCCGTGGGGGTGGGTGAGCAGTTCTTC.

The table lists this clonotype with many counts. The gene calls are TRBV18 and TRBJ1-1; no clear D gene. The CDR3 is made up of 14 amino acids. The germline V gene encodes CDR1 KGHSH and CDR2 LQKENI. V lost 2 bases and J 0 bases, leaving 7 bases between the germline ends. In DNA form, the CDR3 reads TGTGCCAGCTCACCATGGGGTCTGAACACTGAAGCTTTCTTT. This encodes CASSPWGLNTEAFF.

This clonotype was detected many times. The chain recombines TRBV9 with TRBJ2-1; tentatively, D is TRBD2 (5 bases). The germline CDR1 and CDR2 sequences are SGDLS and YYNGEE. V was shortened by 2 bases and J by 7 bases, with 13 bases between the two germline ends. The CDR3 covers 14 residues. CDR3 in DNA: TGTGCCAGCAGCGTGAACACCCCGGGGAATGAGCAGTTCTTC. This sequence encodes CASSVNTPGNEQFF.